This TCR beta chain was profiled in a study of OX40 agonist ivuxolimab in advanced cancers. Peripheral blood came from all dose cohorts at three timepoints. Method: immunoSEQ multiplex PCR; TCRdb's copy keeps in-frame clones and lacks some. The sample carries tens of thousands of clones, around 90% recorded once. The CDR3 consists of 16 residues. The germline gives CDR1 SGHRS, CDR2 YFSETQ. J was trimmed by 6 bases and V by 2 bases; bases with no gene match: 14. A few counts support this clone. What it binds is unknown. Whole-study results and caveats: Expanded peripheral T cell antigen specificity was not determined.

Source: CD4+ or CD8+ T cells sorted from blood, taken in a trial of the OX40 agonist ivuxolimab. The TCR was taken from an adult with an advanced solid tumor such as melanoma, head and neck, liver or kidney cancer. This sequence joins TRBV5-1 and TRBJ2-7, with TRBD2 matching 7 bases. CDR3 sequence: CASSFWDSWGGSEQYF. The CDR3 DNA reads TGCGCCAGCAGCTTTTGGGATTCCTGGGGGGGAAGCGAGCAGTACTTC.